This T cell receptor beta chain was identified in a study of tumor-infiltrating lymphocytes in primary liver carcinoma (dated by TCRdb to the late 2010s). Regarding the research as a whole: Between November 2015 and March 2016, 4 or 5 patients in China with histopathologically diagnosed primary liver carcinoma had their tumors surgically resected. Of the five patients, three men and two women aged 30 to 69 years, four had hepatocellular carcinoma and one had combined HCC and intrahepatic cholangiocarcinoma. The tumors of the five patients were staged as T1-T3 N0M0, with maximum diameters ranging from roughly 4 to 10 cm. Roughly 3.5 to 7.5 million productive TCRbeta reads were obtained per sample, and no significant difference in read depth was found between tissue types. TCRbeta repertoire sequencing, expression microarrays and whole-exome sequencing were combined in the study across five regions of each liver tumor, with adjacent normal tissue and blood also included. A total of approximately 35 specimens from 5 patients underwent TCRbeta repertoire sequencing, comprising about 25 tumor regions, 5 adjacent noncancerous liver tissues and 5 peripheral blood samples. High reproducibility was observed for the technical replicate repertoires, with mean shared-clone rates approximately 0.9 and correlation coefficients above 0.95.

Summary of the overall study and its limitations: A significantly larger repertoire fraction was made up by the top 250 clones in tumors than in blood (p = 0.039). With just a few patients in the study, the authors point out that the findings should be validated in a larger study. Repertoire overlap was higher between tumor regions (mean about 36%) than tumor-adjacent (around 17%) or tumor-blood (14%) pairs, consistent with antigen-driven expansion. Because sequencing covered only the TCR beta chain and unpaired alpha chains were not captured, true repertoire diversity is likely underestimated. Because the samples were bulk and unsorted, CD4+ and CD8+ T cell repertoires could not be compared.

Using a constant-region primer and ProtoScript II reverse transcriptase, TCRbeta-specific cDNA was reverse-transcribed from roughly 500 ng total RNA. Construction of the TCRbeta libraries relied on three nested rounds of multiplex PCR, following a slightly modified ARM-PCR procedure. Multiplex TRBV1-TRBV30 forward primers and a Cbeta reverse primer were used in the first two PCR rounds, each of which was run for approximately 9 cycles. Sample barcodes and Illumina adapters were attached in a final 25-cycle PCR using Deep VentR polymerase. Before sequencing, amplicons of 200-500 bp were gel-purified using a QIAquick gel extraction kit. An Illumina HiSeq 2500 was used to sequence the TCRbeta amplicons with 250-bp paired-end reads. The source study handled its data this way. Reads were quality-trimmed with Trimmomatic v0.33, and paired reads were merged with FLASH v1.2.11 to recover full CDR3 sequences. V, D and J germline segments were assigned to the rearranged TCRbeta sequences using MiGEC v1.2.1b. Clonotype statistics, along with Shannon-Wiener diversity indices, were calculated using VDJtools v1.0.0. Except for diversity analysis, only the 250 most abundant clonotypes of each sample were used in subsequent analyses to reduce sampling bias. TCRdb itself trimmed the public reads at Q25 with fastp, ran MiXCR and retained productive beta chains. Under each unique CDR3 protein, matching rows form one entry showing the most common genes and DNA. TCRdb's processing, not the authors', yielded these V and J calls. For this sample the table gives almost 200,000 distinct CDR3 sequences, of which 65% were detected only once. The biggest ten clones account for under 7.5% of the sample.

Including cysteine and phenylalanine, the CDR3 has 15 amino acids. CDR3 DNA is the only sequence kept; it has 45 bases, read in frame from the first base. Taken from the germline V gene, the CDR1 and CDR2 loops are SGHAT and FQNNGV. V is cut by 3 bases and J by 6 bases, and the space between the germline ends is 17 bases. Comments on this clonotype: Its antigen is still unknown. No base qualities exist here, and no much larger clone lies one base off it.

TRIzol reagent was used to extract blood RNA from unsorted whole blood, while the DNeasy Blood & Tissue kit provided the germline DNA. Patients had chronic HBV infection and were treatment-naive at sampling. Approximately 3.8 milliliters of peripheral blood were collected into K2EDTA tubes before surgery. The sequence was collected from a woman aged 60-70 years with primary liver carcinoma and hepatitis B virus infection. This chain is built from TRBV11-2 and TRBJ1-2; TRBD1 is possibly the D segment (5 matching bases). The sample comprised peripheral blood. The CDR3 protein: CASSLVGDPIHGYTF. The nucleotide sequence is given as TGTGCCAGCAGCTTGGTTGGGGACCCCATCCATGGCTACACCTTC.